The present TCR beta chain was sequenced within a study of T-cell memory formation after mild COVID-19. Study conclusions and caveats: CD8+ contracting clones occupied EMRA, while CD4+ ones occupied mainly CM and EM.

V lost 7 bases, J lost 2 bases, and 14 bases lay in between. Germline CDR1 is SGHTA and CDR2 is FQGNSA. The CDR3 is 14 amino acids. Turning to this clonotype: The antigen is unknown.

TCRdb re-called the 5' RACE reads through MiXCR, storing one row per CDR3 protein. The data hold 400,000 to 500,000 distinct CDR3 sequences, with roughly 20% observed a single time. The TCR originated in an adult woman who had mild COVID-19 (a few samples of this study predate the infection). Cell type and time point are not known. The source material was PBMCs or a T cell subset sorted from them (not recorded which). V is TRBV7-2 and J is TRBJ2-5; a possible D gene is TRBD2 (7 bases). The CDR3 region has the DNA TGTGCCAGCAACAGGGAGGGCCTACAAGAGACCCAGTACTTC. Translation gives CASNREGLQETQYF.